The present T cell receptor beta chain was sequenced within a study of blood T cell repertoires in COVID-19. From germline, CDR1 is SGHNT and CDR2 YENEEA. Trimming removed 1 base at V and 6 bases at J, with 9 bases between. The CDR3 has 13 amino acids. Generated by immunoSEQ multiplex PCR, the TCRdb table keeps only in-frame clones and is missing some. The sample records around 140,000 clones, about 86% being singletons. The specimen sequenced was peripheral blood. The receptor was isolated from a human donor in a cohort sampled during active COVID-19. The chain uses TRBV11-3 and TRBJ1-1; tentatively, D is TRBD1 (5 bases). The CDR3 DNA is TGTGCCAGCAGCTTAGGCAGGGAATCTGAAGCTTTCTTT. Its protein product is CASSLGRESEAFF.